These T cell receptor beta chains were read from a single sample in a study of blood T cell repertoires in COVID-19. Using immunoSEQ multiplex PCR, the repertoire was profiled, and TCRdb retains in-frame clones only, with some absent. The data show more than 350,000 clones, roughly 89% seen once. Sequenced input: PBMCs or T cells enriched from blood (not recorded which). Every receptor here comes from a woman between 45 and 60 years old who had recovered from COVID-19. The CDR3 runs from the conserved cysteine through the conserved F or W. A D gene is named only where the DNA matches it firmly. The listing skips clone size in some rows; elsewhere it reads once, few, many or a size class.

size	V	D	J	DNA	CDR3
NA	TRBV5-1	NA	TRBJ2-7	TGCGCCAGCAGCTTGGCCTACAGCGAGCAGTACTTC	CASSLAYSEQYF
NA	TRBV9	TRBD1	TRBJ1-5	TGTGCCAGCAGCGTACAGGGGGATCAGCCCCAGCATTTT	CASSVQGDQPQHF
once	TRBV7-8	TRBD1	TRBJ1-5	TGTGCCAGCAGCGTGACGTTGGGACAGAGCAATCAGCCCCAGCATTTT	CASSVTLGQSNQPQHF
few	TRBV5-4	TRBD1	TRBJ1-4	TGTGCCAGCAGCCCTACCACAGGGGGCGAGAGTGAAAAACTGTTTTTT	CASSPTTGGESEKLFF
NA	TRBV6-1	NA	TRBJ1-5	TGTGCCAGCAGTGAATATAATTATAGCAATCAGCCCCAGCATTTT	CASSEYNYSNQPQHF
NA	TRBV10-3	TRBD1	TRBJ2-7	TGTGCCATCAGGGGTACATCGGGCAGGGGGTTTCAGGGGCAGTACTTC	CAIRGTSGRGFQGQYF
NA	TRBV7-9	NA	TRBJ1-4	TGTGCCAGCAGCTTAGGAGCGCAGGGAGGGGAAAAACTGTTTTTT	CASSLGAQGGEKLFF
NA	TRBV27	TRBD1	TRBJ2-7	TGTGCCAGCCGAAACCCGGGACAGGATCCCTACGAGCAGTACTTC	CASRNPGQDPYEQYF
NA	TRBV7-2	NA	TRBJ1-3	TGTGCCAGCAGCTTAGATCGTTCGGGTGCCGGAAACACCATATATTTT	CASSLDRSGAGNTIYF
NA	TRBV12-3/TRBV12-4	NA	TRBJ1-1	TGTGCCAGCAGTTTAAGGGGGATGGAAGCTTTCTTT	CASSLRGMEAFF
NA	TRBV12-3/TRBV12-4	TRBD1	TRBJ1-3	TGTGCCAGCAGCGGACAGGGAGTAAACACCATATATTTT	CASSGQGVNTIYF
NA	TRBV7-9	TRBD1	TRBJ1-1	TGTGCCAGCAGCTTAAGGACAGGCATGAACACTGAAGCTTTCTTT	CASSLRTGMNTEAFF
NA	TRBV27	NA	TRBJ1-5	TGTGCCAGCAGTTCCCAGGGTAGCAATCAGCCCCAGCATTTT	CASSSQGSNQPQHF
NA	TRBV5-1	TRBD1	TRBJ1-4	TGCGCCAGCAGCGTCAGGGGGAATGAAAAACTGTTTTTT	CASSVRGNEKLFF
NA	TRBV18	NA	TRBJ1-3	TGTGCCAGCTCATCTTCGAGCTCTGGAAACACCATATATTTT	CASSSSSSGNTIYF
NA	TRBV19	TRBD1	TRBJ1-2	TGTGCCAGTATAGGGACAGTTCCTAACTATGGCTACACCTTC	CASIGTVPNYGYTF
NA	TRBV7-2	TRBD2	TRBJ2-3	TGTGCCACCCAAAGAGTGGCGGGGGGTTTTGAAGATACGCAGTATTTT	CATQRVAGGFEDTQYF
NA	TRBV30	NA	TRBJ2-7	TGTGCCTGGAGTACCCTAGTTTCGTGGCAGTACTTC	CAWSTLVSWQYF
NA	TRBV4-1	NA	TRBJ2-1	TGCGCCAGCAGCCGACAACCAGACAACAATGAGCAGTTCTTC	CASSRQPDNNEQFF
NA	TRBV5-6	TRBD1	TRBJ2-1	TGTGCCAGCAGCCAGCCGGGACAGGGCCCGGGGTTCTTC	CASSQPGQGPGFF
NA	TRBV5-1	NA	TRBJ1-1	TGCGCCACCCGACCGGGGGGGGTTAACACTGAAGCTTTCTTT	CATRPGGVNTEAFF
once	TRBV24-1	TRBD1	TRBJ2-2	TGTGCCACCAGTGATTCATACAGGGGGACCGGGGAGCTGTTTTTT	CATSDSYRGTGELFF
NA	TRBV4-1	TRBD2	TRBJ2-2	TGCGCCAGCAGCCAAGTAGCGGGGGGGCCAGAGCTGTTTTTT	CASSQVAGGPELFF
NA	TRBV28	TRBD1	TRBJ2-5	TGTGCCAGCAGTTTGAGGGACAGCCAAGAGACCCAGTACTTC	CASSLRDSQETQYF
NA	TRBV19	NA	TRBJ1-1	TGTGCCAGTAGTCCGCACCTTCAGGCGAACACTGAAGCTTTCTTT	CASSPHLQANTEAFF
NA	TRBV15	NA	TRBJ2-4	TGTGCCACCAGCAGGGAACAGGAAAACATTCAGTACTTC	CATSREQENIQYF
NA	TRBV7-9	NA	TRBJ2-1	TGTGCCAGCAGCTCCGAGCGGAATGAGCAGTTCTTC	CASSSERNEQFF
NA	TRBV4-1	NA	TRBJ2-7	TGCGCCAGCAGCCAAGTCCAGGGTGCCTACGAGCAGTACTTC	CASSQVQGAYEQYF
NA	TRBV27	TRBD2	TRBJ2-5	TGTGCCAGCAGTCTCGCTAGCGGGGGTTATATAAGGGAGACCCAGTACTTC	CASSLASGGYIRETQYF
NA	TRBV5-1	TRBD1	TRBJ1-2	TGCGCCAGCAGCATGATGGACAGGGCTGGCTACACCTTC	CASSMMDRAGYTF
NA	TRBV6-5	TRBD2	TRBJ2-1	TGTGCCAGCAGTTACTACGGGGGGGGGCCGCGGAATGAGCAGTTCTTC	CASSYYGGGPRNEQFF
NA	TRBV3-1/TRBV3-2	TRBD2	TRBJ2-3	TGTGCCAGCAGCCAAGTCCGGGGGGTTGGCACAGATACGCAGTATTTT	CASSQVRGVGTDTQYF
NA	TRBV28	NA	TRBJ2-7	TGTGCCAGCAGTCAGGGTTACGAGCAGTACTTC	CASSQGYEQYF